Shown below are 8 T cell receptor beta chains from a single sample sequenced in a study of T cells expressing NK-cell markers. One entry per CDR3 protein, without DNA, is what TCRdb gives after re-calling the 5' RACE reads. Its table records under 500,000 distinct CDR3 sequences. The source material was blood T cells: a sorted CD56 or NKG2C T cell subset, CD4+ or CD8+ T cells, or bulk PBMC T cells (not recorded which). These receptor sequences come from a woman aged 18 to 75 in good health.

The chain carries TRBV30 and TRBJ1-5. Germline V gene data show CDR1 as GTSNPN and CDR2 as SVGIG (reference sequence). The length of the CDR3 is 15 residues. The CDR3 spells CAWRVQGGRNQPQHF.

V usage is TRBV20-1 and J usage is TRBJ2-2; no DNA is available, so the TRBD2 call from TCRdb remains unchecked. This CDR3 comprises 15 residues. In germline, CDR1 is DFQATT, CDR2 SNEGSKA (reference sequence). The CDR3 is CSARVVSGRPGELFF.

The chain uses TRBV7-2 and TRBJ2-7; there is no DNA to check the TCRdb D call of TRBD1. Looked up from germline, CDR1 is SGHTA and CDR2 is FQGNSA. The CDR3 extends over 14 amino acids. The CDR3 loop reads CASRTRGVGYEQYF. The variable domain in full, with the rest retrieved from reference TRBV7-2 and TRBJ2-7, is GAGVSQSPSNKVTEKGKDVELRCDPISGHTALYWYRQSLGQGLEFLIYFQGNSAPDKSGLPSDRFSAERTGGSVSTLTIQRTQQEDSAVYLCASRTRGVGYEQYFGPGTRLTVT.

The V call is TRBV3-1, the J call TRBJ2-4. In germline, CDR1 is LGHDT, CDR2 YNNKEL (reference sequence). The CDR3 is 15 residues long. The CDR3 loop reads CASSQTGVAKNIQYF.

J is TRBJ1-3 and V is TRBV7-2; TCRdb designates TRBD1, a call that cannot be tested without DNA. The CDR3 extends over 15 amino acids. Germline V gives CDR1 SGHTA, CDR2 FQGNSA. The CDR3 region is CASSSYRGGGNTIYF.

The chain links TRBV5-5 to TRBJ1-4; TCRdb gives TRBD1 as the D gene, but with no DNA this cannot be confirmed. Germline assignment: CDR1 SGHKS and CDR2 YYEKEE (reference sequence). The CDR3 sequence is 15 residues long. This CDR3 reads CASSQTGAVNEKLFF.

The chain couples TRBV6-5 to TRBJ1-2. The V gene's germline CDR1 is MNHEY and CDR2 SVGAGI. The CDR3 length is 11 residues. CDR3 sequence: CATHGSGGYTF.

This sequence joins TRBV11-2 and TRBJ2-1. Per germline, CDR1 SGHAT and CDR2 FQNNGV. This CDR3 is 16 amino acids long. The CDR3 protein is CASSLVYTSSYNEQFF.